The clone carrying this T cell receptor beta chain was recorded only once. Its specificity is unknown. Sequencing was performed with immunoSEQ multiplex PCR; in TCRdb, only in-frame clones are kept and a portion is missing. The table shows around 1.9 million clones, with around 93% occurring only once. The data derive from a study of shared clonotypes between healthy human individuals. Points from the study as a whole: When naive CD4 clonotypes were compared across several donors, approximately 5% were shared. Non-shared clonotypes had lower generation probabilities than clonotypes shared by all four sorted-subset donors. Estimated clonotype richness was generally higher in naive than memory subsets.

The ends were cut back, 1 base at V and 6 bases at J, with 10 bases in the middle. The V gene's germline CDR1 is GTSNPN and CDR2 SVGIG (reference sequence). The CDR3 covers 13 residues. Positively selected for CCR7, the CD45RO-negative cells used as naive CD8 cells excluded terminally differentiated effector memory CD45RA+ cells. Every donor was a Caucasian adult from Nashville, Tennessee. The gene calls are TRBV30 and TRBJ2-1; no clear D gene. Sample: naive CD8+ T cells from PBMCs. This receptor was identified in a man aged 18-30 years in good health. Some clones in this sample may be carry-over from other donors' samples. CDR3 nucleotides: TGTGCCTGGAGTGAGGTCGCAGCCAATGAGCAGTTCTTC. It yields the protein CAWSEVAANEQFF.